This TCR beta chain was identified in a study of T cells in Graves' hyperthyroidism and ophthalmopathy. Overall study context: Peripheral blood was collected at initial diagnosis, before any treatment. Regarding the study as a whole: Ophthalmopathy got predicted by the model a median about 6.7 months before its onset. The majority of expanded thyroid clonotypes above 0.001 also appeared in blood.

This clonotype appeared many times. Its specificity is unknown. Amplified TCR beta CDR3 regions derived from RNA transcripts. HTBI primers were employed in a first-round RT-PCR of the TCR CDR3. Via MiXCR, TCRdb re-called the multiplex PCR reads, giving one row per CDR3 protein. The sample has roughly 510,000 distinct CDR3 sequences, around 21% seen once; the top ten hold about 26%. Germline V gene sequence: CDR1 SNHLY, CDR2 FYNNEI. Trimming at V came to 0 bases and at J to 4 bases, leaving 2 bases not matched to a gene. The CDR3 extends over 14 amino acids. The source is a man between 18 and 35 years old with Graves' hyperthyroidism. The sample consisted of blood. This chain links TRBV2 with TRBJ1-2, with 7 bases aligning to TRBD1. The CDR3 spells CASSEARDSYGYTF. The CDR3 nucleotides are TGTGCCAGCAGTGAAGCCCGGGACAGCTATGGCTACACCTTC.